This T cell receptor beta chain is from a study of blood T cell repertoires in COVID-19. Whole-study context: Material from acute and convalescent COVID-19 was sourced from the United States, Italy and Spain. PBMCs, B-cell-depleted T cells, or T cells were the source of the cDNA or gDNA that made up the material.

Looked up from germline, CDR1 is MNHEY and CDR2 is SVGAGI. J was trimmed by 5 bases and V by 4 bases; bases with no gene match: 8. The CDR3 consists of 16 residues. As originally analysed: Estimation of nucleated cell counts relied on the amplification of reference gene primers. Assay used: immunoSEQ multiplex PCR; TCRdb lists only in-frame clones, some missing. The V and J calls and clone size are taken from that table; D and trimming were inferred from the DNA. The sample holds nearly 250,000 clones, 86% seen once. This rearrangement joins TRBV6-5 to TRBJ1-5; 10 positions agree with TRBD1. The sample comprised peripheral blood. This receptor was obtained from a woman of 80 years or more with COVID-19, enrolled during active disease. This chain's CDR3 is CASSSGTGVSDQPQHF. The CDR3 DNA reads as TGTGCCAGCAGTTCGGGGACAGGGGTATCGGATCAGCCCCAGCATTTT.